The sequence of this T cell receptor (beta chain) was determined in a study of a mutant IDH1 vaccine in newly diagnosed glioma (dated by TCRdb to 2020 to 2023). Turning to the overall study: Patients received eight vaccinations in weeks 1, 3, 5, 7, 11, 15, 19 and 23, corresponding to visits V03 through V10. In the chemotherapy-containing groups, vaccination started alongside temozolomide cycles, whereas in patients who had radiotherapy alone it started 4-6 weeks after radiotherapy. Longitudinal TCRB deep sequencing was done for 25 to 30 treated patients, wherever samples were available for exploratory analyses. Prior to enrollment, standard therapy consisting of radiotherapy alone, temozolomide alone, or radiochemotherapy with temozolomide had been administered to patients, with the combination being received by most patients. Of the 32 patients who were treated, 62.5% were male and roughly 38% were female, and the mean age was about 40 years. Peripheral blood samples were drawn at six visits, namely V03 (baseline), V05, V07, V10, V12 and V13.

Regarding this clone: Its cognate antigen has yet to be identified. Within one base of it there is no much larger clone, and no base qualities were kept.

Trimming takes 4 bases from V and 4 bases from J, and the germline ends sit 13 bases apart. The CDR3 contains 14 residues, cysteine and phenylalanine counted. Kept here is only the CDR3 DNA, which spans 42 bases and is read in frame from base 1. Sequences MNHNS (CDR1) and SASEGT (CDR2) are obtained from the germline V gene. Overall study outcomes, separate from this receptor: PBMC samples for TCRB deep sequencing were selected based on availability. Immune responses induced by the vaccine were seen in approximately 93% of patients across multiple MHC alleles. It was noted by the authors that analyses of patient blood samples could not be reproduced owing to sample limitations. Pseudoprogression seemed to be unrelated to changes in the top peripheral T cell clonotypes found by TCRB sequencing.

Per the publication, the time point label means: week 11, during vaccination. A 20-mer mutant IDH1 peptide at 300 micrograms in Montanide made up each vaccine dose, which was injected subcutaneously together with topical imiquimod. The donors had newly diagnosed IDH1-mutant astrocytomas of WHO grade 3 or 4 that showed loss of nuclear ATRX. The samples were drawn from NOA16, a multicentre, single-arm, open-label phase I trial in Germany that tested a mutant IDH1 peptide vaccine in humans for the first time. Genomic DNA for TCRB sequencing was isolated from EDTA blood with the DNeasy Blood and Tissue Kit. Receptor amplification or capture employed the immunoSEQ multiplex PCR assay. Rearranged TCR beta chain sequences were amplified using the hsTCRB Kit according to the manufacturer's protocol. Sequencing of TCRB libraries was carried out on an Illumina MiSeq. On the authors' methods: Demultiplexing, trimming and gene mapping were performed with the kit vendor's proprietary platform. This is the immuneACCESS table as TCRdb keeps it, with only in-frame sequences that have V and J called. A part of the clones is gone; compared with another copy, unresolved V genes explain less than half, and the rest is unexplained. V and J calls and clone size are given by that table; D and trimming were obtained from the DNA. The sample yields some 60,000 clones; under 90% were counted once. The ten largest clones represent about 3.7% of the sample.

The V and J genes are TRBV6-1 and TRBJ1-2; no confident D gene assignment can be made. This material consisted of PBMCs, taken from a glioma patient whose treatment included an IDH1 peptide vaccine. The clonotype originates from a man aged 25 to 45 with glioma. The CDR3 protein: CASSAGLESYGYTF. The sequence in DNA is TGTGCCAGCAGTGCGGGGTTAGAAAGCTATGGCTACACCTTC.